This T cell receptor beta chain was observed in a study of shared T cell receptors in the human thymus. Here immunoSEQ multiplex PCR was the method, and the copy in TCRdb shows in-frame clones only, minus some. The table has some 720,000 clones, around 89% seen once. V lost 2 bases to trimming and J lost 2 bases, with 16 bases between them. This CDR3 is 16 amino acids long. Germline V gives CDR1 SGHRS, CDR2 YFSETQ. These data also featured in a second study, about human thymus T cells. That paper states: Having surgery to correct congenital heart defects, healthy Finnish infants acted as the donors. Thymus pieces cut out during corrective heart surgery were the tissue that was used. Both thymic and peripheral blood repertoires showed apparently biased V and J usage.

This TCR came from a boy younger than two with a congenital heart defect. The rearrangement links TRBV5-1 to TRBJ2-5; weak D call: TRBD1 (5 bases). Sequencing was done on a sample of thymocytes. The CDR3 loop is CASSFGPSGKQETQYF. The CDR3 bases are TGCGCCAGCAGCTTCGGCCCCTCAGGGAAACAAGAGACCCAGTACTTC.